A single T cell receptor (beta chain) is shown here with its context. TCRdb reprocessed the RACE reads via MiXCR and lists one record per CDR3 protein. The sample includes around 69,000 distinct CDR3 sequences, 7.5% to 10% of them seen just once. Regarding time point: patch test 1, 2 weeks after DPC sensitization. Treatment noted: therapeutic diphenylcyclopropenone sensitization with weekly scalp DPC. V lost 5 bases and J lost 3; bases outside the gene matches: 2. This CDR3 region has 15 residues. Germline CDR1 SEHNR, CDR2 FQNEAQ (reference sequence). The sample originates from a study of human T cells and chemical hapten exposure. The wider study: Per-sample variation in TCR yield stemmed mainly from small pooled library volume differences.

The chain carries TRBV7-9 and TRBJ2-3, with 13 bases lining up with TRBD2. The TCR comes from a woman aged 40-49 years with alopecia areata. Some clones in this sample may be carry-over from other donors' samples. Sequencing used whole blood, obtained in connection with sensitization to the hapten diphenylcyclopropenone (DPC). The CDR3 DNA reads as TGTGCCAGCAGCCAGGGACTAGCGGGGACAGATACGCAGTATTTT. The encoded protein is CASSQGLAGTDTQYF.